Shown below are 8 T cell receptor beta chains from a single sample sequenced in a study of monozygotic twins with inflammatory bowel disease. Following a re-call of the 5' RACE reads, TCRdb has one entry per CDR3 protein and lacks DNA. The sample is made up of around 370,000 distinct CDR3 sequences, and the top ten hold approximately 2.4% of it. Sequenced: blood. Every receptor here comes from a human donor with ulcerative colitis or Crohn's disease, or a healthy co-twin of an affected twin (not recorded which).

The chain combines TRBV7-2 with TRBJ1-6; TCRdb gives TRBD1 as the D gene, but with no DNA this cannot be confirmed. The CDR3 extends over 17 amino acids. In germline, CDR1 is SGHTA, CDR2 FQGNSA. The CDR3 region is CASSLSGGGSYNSPLHF.

This sequence joins TRBV7-2 and TRBJ2-7; TCRdb outputs TRBD2, but without DNA this stays unchecked. The CDR3 consists of 16 residues. The V gene's germline CDR1 is SGHTA and CDR2 FQGNSA. The CDR3 loop is CASSSAGTRSSYEQYF.

The chain joins TRBV7-7 to TRBJ2-5. The CDR3 spans 13 residues. Germline assignment: CDR1 SSHAT and CDR2 FNYEAQ (reference sequence). Here the CDR3 reads CASSPGWQETQYF.

J is TRBJ2-5 and V is TRBV7-9; TCRdb's D call of TRBD1 is untestable without DNA. CDR1 and CDR2 (germline): SEHNR, FQNEAQ (reference sequence). CDR3 length: 16 amino acids. CDR3 sequence: CASSSTGTGNEETQYF.

The rearrangement links TRBV4-1 to TRBJ2-3; there is no DNA to check the TCRdb D call of TRBD1. CDR1 MGHRA and CDR2 YSYEKL come from the germline V gene. The CDR3 is 16 amino acids. This chain's CDR3 is CASSDLTGSSTDTQYF.

The chain has TRBV29-1 and TRBJ2-7; TCRdb gives TRBD1 as the D gene, but with no DNA this cannot be confirmed. Germline assignment: CDR1 SQVTM and CDR2 ANQGSEA. The CDR3 sequence is 11 residues long. CDR3 sequence reads: CSVHGGYEQYF.

The V call is TRBV7-2, the J call TRBJ1-2; the D call of TRBD1 rests on TCRdb alone, since no DNA is present to check it. Germline assignment: CDR1 SGHTA and CDR2 FQGNSA. The CDR3 runs to 14 residues. The CDR3: CASSLEGINYGYTF.

The gene calls are TRBV25-1 and TRBJ2-5; TCRdb's assignment of TRBD2 cannot be checked, as there is no DNA. The CDR3 length is 16 residues. The germline V gene has CDR1 MGHDK and CDR2 SYGVNS. CDR3 protein: CASSASGPQAVETQYF. The full variable domain, with the rest looked up from reference TRBV25-1 and TRBJ2-5, is EADIYQTPRYLVIGTGKKITLECSQTMGHDKMYWYQQDPGMELHLIHYSYGVNSTEKGDLSSESTVSRIRTEHFPLTLESARPSHTSQYLCASSASGPQAVETQYFGPGTRLLVL.